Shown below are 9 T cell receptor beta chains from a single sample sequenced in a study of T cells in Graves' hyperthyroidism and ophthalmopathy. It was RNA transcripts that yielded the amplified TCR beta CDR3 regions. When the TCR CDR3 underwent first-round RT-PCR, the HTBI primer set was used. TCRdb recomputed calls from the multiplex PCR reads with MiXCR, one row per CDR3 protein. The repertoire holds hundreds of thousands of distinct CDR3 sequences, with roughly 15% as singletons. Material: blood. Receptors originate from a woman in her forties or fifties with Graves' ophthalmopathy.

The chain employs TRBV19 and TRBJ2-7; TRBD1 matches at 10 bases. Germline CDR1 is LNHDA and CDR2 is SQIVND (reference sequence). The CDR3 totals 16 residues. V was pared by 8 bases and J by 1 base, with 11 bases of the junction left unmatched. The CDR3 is CASAGSGTGVSYEQYF. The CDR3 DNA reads TGTGCCAGTGCGGGCTCCGGGACAGGGGTTTCCTACGAGCAGTACTTC.

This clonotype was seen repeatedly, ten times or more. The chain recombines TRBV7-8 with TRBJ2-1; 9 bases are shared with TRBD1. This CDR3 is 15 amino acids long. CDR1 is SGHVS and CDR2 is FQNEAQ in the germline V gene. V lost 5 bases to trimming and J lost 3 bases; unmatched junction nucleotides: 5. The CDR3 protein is CASSPDRGNYNEQFF. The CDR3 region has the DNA TGTGCCAGCAGCCCGGACAGGGGAAACTACAATGAGCAGTTCTTC.

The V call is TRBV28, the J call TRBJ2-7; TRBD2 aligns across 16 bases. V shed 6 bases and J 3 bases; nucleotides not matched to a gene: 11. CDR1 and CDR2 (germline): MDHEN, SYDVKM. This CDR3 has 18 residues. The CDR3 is CASSTPGTSGRASYEQYF. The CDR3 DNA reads TGTGCCAGCAGCACTCCCGGGACTAGCGGGAGGGCCAGCTACGAGCAGTACTTC.

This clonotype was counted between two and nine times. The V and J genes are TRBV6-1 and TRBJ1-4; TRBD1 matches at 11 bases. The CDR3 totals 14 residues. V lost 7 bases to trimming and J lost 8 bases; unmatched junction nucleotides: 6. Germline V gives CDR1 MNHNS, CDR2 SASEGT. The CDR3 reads CASNWDRGVEKLFF. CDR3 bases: TGTGCCAGCAACTGGGACAGGGGGGTGGAAAAACTGTTTTTT.

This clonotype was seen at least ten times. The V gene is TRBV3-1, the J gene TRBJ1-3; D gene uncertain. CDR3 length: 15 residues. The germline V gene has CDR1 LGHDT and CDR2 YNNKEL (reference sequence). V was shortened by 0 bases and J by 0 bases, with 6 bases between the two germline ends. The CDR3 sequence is CASSQDLISGNTIYF. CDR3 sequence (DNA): TGTGCCAGCAGCCAAGACCTGATCTCTGGAAACACCATATATTTT.

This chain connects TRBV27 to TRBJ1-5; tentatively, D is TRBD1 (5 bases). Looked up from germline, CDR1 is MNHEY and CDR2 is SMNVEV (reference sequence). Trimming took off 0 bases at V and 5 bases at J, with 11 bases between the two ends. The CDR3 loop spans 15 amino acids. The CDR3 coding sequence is TGTGCCAGCAGTTTATCGTGGGACGGCGATCAGCCCCAGCATTTT. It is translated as CASSLSWDGDQPQHF.

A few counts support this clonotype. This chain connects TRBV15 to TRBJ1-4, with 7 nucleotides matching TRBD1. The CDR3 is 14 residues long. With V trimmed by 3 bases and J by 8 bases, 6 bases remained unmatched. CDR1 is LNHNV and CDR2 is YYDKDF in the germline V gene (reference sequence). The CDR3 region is CATSRGTDREKLFF. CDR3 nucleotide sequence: TGTGCCACCAGCAGGGGGACAGACAGGGAAAAACTGTTTTTT.

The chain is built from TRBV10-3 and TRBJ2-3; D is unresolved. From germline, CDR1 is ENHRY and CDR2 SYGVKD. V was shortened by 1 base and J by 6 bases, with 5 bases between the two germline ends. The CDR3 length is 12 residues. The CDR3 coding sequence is TGTGCCATCAGTGAGTTAGGGGATACGCAGTATTTT. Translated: CAISELGDTQYF.

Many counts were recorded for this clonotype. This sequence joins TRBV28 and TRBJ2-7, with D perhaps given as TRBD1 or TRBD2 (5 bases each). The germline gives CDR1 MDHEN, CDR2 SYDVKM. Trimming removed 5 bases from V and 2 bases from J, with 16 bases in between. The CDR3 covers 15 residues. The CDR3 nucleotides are TGTGCCAGCAGTCCGTTGGGACGGCCTACCTACGAGCAGTACTTC. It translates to CASSPLGRPTYEQYF.